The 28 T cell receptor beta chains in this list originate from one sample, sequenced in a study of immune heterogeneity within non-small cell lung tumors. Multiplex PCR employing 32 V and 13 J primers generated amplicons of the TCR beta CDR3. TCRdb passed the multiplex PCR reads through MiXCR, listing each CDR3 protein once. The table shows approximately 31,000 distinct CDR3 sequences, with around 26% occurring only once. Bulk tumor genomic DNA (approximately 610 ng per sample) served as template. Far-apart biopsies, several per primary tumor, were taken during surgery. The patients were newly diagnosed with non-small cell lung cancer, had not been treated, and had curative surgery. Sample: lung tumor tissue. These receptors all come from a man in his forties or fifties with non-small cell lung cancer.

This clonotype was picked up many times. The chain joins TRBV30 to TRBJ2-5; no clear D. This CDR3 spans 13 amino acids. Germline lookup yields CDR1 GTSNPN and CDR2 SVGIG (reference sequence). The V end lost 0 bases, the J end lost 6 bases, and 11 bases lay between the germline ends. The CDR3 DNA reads TGTGCCTGGAGTGTATACGCTGGCCAGACCCAGTACTTC. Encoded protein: CAWSVYAGQTQYF.

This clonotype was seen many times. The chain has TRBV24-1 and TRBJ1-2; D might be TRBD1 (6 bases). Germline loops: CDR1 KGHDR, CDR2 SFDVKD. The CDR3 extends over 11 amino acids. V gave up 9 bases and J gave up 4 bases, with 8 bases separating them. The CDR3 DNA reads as TGTGCCACCGGGGGGGCCTATGGCTACACCTTC. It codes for CATGGAYGYTF.

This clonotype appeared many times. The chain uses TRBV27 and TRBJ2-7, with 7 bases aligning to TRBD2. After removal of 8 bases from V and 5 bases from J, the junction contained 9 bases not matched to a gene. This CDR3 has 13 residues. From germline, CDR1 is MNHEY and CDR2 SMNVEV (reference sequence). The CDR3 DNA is TGTGCCAGCCGACACTCAAGCGGGGACGAGCAGTACTTC. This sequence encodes CASRHSSGDEQYF.

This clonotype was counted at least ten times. The CDR3 spells CASSDASGRTDTQYF. In DNA, the CDR3 is TGCGCCAGCAGTGACGCTAGCGGGAGGACAGATACGCAGTATTTT. The chain has TRBV10-1 and TRBJ2-3; 11 bases are shared with TRBD2. Germline CDR1 and CDR2: WNHNN and SYGVQD (reference sequence). CDR3 size: 15 residues. Trimming removed 3 bases from V and 3 bases from J; junction bases left unmatched: 2.

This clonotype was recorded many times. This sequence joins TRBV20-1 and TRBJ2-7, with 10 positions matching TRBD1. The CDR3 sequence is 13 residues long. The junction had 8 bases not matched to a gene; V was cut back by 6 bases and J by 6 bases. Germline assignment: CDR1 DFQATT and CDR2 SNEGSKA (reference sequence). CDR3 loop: CSAPRTGGGEQYF. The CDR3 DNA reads TGCAGTGCCCCCAGGACAGGGGGAGGCGAGCAGTACTTC.

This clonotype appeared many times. CDR3 loop: CASSQATGAIYGYTF. The DNA of the CDR3 is TGCGCCAGCAGCCAAGCCACGGGGGCGATCTATGGCTACACCTTC. The chain employs TRBV4-3 and TRBJ1-2, with D tentatively TRBD1 (6 bases). Germline V gene data show CDR1 as LGHNA and CDR2 as YSLEER. With 1 base removed from V and 4 bases from J, the gap between germline ends came to 13 bases. This CDR3 contains 15 residues.

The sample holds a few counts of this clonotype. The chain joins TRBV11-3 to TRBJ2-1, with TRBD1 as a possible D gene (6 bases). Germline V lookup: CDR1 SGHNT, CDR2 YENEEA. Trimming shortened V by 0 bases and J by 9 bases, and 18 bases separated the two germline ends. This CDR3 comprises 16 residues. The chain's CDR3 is CASSLEGRGRVIEQFF. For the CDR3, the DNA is TGTGCCAGCAGCTTAGAAGGCAGGGGTCGGGTAATTGAGCAGTTCTTC.

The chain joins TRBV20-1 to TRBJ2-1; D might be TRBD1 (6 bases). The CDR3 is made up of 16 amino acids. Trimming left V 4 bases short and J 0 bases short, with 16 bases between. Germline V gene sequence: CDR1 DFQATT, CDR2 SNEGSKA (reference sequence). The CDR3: CSANPGQSSSYNEQFF. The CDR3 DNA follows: TGCAGTGCTAACCCGGGACAATCGAGCTCCTACAATGAGCAGTTCTTC.

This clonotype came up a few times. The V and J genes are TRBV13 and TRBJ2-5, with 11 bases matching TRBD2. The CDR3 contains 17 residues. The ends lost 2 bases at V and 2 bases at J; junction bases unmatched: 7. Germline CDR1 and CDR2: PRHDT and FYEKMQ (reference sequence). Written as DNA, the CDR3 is TGTGCCAGCAGCTTATCACTCGGGACTAGCGGACAAGAGACCCAGTACTTC. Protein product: CASSLSLGTSGQETQYF.

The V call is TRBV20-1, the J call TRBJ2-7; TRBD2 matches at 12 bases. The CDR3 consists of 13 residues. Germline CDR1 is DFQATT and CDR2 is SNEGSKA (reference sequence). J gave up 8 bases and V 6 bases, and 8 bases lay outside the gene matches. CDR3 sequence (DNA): TGCAGTGCGCTGACTAGCGGGAGATCCCAGCAGTACTTC. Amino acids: CSALTSGRSQQYF.

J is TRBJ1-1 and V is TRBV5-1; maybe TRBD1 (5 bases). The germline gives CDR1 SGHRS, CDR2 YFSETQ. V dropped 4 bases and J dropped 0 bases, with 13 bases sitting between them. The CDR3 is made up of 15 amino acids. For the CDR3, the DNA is TGCGCCAGCAGCAACCCCCAGGGACTGAACACTGAAGCTTTCTTT. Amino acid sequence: CASSNPQGLNTEAFF. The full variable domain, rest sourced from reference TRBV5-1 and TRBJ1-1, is KAGVTQTPRYLIKTRGQQVTLSCSPISGHRSVSWYQQTPGQGLQFLFEYFSETQRNKGNFPGRFSGRQFSNSRSEMNVSTLELGDSALYLCASSNPQGLNTEAFFGQGTRLTVV.

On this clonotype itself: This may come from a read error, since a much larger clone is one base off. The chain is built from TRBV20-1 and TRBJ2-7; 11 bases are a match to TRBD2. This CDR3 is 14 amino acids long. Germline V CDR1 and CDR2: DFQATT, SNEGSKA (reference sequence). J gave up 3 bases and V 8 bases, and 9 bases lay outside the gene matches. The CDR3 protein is CSSTPGTSGYEQYF. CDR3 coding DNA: TGCAGTTCCACACCCGGGACTAGCGGCTACGAGCAGTACTTC.

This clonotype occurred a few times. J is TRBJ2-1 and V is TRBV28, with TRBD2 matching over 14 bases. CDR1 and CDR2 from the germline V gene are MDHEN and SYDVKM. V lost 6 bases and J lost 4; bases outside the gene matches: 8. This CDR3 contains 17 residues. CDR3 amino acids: CASRGRLAGGRYNEQFF. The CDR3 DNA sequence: TGTGCCAGCAGGGGAAGACTAGCGGGAGGGAGATACAATGAGCAGTTCTTC.

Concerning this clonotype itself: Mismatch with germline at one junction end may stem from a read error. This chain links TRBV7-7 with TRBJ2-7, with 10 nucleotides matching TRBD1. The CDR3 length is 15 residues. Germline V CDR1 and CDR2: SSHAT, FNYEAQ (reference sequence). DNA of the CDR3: TGTGCTAGCAGCTTGGGACAGGGGCGAACCTACGAGCAGTACTTC. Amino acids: CASSLGQGRTYEQYF.

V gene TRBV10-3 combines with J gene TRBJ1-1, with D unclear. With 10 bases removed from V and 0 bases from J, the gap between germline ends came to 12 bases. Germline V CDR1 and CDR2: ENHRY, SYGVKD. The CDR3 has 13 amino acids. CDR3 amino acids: CATRRAMNTEAFF. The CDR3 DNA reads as TGTGCCACCCGACGGGCAATGAACACTGAAGCTTTCTTT.

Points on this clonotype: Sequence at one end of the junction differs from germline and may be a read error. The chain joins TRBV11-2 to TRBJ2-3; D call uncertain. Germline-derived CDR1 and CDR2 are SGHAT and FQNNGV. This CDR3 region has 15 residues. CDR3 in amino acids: CSSSSTAASTDTQYF. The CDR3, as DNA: TGTTCCAGCAGCTCAACCGCGGCCAGCACAGATACGCAGTATTTT.

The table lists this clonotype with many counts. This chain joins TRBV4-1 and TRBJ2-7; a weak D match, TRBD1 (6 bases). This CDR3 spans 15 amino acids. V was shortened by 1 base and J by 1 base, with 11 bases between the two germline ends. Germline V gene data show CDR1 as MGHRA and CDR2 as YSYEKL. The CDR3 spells CASSQVWDKSYEQYF. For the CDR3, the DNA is TGCGCCAGCAGCCAAGTTTGGGACAAGTCCTACGAGCAGTACTTC.

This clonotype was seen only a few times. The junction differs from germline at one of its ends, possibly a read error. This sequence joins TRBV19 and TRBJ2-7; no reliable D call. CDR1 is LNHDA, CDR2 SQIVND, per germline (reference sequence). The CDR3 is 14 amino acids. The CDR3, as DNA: TGTGCCAGTAGTACTACAACGTCCTCCTGCGAGCAGTACTTC. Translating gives CASSTTTSSCEQYF.

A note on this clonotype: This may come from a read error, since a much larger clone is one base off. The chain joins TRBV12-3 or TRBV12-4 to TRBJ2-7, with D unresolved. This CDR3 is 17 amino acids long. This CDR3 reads CASSSGPSRASSYQQYF. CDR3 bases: TGTGCCAGCAGTTCAGGTCCCTCGCGAGCGAGCTCCTACCAGCAGTACTTC.

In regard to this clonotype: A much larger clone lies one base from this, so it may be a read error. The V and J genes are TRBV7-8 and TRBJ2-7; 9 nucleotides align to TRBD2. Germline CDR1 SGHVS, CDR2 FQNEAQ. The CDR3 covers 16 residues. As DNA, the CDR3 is TGTGTCAGCAGCTTGGGCGGGAGGGCGACTTCCTACGAGCAGTACTTC. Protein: CVSSLGGRATSYEQYF.

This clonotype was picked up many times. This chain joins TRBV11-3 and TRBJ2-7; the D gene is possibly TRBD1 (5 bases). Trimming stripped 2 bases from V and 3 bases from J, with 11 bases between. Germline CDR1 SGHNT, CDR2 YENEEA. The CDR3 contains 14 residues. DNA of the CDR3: TGTGCCAGCAGCTTAATAGGGGAATTCTACGAGCAGTACTTC. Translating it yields CASSLIGEFYEQYF.

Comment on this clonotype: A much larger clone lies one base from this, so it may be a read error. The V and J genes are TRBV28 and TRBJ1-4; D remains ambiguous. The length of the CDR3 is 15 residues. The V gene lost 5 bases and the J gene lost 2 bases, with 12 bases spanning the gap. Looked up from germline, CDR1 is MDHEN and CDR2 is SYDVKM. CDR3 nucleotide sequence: TGTGCCAGCAGTCCATTGGGTAGGACTAATGAAAAACTGTTTTTT. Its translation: CASSPLGRTNEKLFF.

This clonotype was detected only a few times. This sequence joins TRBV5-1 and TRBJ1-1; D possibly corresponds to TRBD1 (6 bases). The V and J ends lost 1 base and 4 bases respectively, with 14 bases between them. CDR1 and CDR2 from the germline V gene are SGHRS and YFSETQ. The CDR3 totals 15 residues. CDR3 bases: TGCGCCAGCAGCTTGAGGGGGGCAAGGGCCACTGAAGCTTTCTTT. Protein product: CASSLRGARATEAFF.

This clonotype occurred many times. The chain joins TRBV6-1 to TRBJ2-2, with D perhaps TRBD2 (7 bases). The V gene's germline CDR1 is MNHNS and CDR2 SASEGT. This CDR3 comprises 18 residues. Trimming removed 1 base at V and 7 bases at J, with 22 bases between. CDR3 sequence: CASSEGGGGFRMYGELFF. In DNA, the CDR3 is TGTGCCAGCAGTGAAGGGGGCGGGGGCTTTCGAATGTACGGGGAGCTGTTTTTT.

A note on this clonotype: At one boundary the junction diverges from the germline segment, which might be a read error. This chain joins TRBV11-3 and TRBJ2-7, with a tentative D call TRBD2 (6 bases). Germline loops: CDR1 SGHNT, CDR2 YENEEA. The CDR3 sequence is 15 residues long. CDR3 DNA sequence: TGTGCCAGCAGCCCGGCCCGGACTATCTCCTACGAGCAATACTTC. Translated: CASSPARTISYEQYF.

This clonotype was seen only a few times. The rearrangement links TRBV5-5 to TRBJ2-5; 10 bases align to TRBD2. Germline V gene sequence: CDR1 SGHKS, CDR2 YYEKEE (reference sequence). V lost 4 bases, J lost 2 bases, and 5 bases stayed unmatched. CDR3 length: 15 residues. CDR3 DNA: TGTGCCAGCAGCCTCCGGACTAGCGGACAAGAGACCCAGTACTTC. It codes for CASSLRTSGQETQYF.

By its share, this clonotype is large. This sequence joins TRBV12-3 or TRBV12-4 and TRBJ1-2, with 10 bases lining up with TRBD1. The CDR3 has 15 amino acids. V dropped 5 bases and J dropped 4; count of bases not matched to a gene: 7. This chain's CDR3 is CASSARDRGVYGYTF. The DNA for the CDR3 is TGTGCCAGCAGTGCCAGGGACAGGGGAGTCTATGGCTACACCTTC.

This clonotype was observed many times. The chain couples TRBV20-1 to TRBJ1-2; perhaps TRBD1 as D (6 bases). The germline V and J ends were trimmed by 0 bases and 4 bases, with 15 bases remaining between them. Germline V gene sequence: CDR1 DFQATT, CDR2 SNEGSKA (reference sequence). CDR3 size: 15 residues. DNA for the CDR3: TGCAGTGCTAGAGACACACAGGGTTACTCCTATGGCTACACCTTC. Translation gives CSARDTQGYSYGYTF.